The following is a T cell receptor (beta chain) sequence with its context. PCR used 60 Vbeta primers and 13 Jbeta primers. Here immunoSEQ multiplex PCR was the method, and the copy in TCRdb shows in-frame clones only, minus some. The sample lists 85,000 to 110,000 clones; more than 65% were seen once. This cohort consisted of healthy bone marrow donors. The entry originates in a study of cytomegalovirus exposure and HLA in healthy donors. Trimming cost V 0 bases and J 2 bases; bases outside gene matches: 10. The CDR3 loop spans 19 amino acids. The germline gives CDR1 LGHNA, CDR2 YNFKEQ. This chain connects TRBV4-2 to TRBJ2-7; TRBD2 aligns across 13 bases. Input material: PBMCs. This TCR derives from a woman aged 18-35 years in good health and CMV-seropositive. The DNA for the CDR3 is TGTGCCAGCAGCCAAGAAGGACTAGCGGGAGTCGTGGAAACCTACGAGCAGTACTTC. Its translation is CASSQEGLAGVVETYEQYF.